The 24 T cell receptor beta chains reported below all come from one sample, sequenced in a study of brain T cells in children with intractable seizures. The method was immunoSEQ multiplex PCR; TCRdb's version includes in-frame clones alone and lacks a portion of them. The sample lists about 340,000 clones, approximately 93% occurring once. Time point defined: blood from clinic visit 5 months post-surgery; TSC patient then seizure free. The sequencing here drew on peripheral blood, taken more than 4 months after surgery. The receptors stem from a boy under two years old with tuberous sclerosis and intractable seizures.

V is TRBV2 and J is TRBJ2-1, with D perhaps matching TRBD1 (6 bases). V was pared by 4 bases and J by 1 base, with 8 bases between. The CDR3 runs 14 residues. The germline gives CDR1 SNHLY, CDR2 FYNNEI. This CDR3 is CASSAQGSYNEQFF. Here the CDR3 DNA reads TGTGCCAGCAGTGCCCAGGGGTCCTACAATGAGCAGTTCTTC.

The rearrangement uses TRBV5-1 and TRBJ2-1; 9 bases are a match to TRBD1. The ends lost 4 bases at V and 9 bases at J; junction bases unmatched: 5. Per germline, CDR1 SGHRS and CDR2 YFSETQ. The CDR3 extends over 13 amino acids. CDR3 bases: TGCGCCAGCAGCGCTGGACAGGGGCGTGAGCAGTTCTTC. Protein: CASSAGQGREQFF.

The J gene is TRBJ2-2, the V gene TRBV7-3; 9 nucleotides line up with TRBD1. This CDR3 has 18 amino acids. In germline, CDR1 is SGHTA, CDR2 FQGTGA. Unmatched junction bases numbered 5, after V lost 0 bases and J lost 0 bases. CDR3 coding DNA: TGTGCCAGCAGCTTAACTGGGACAGGGAGGGCGAACACCGGGGAGCTGTTTTTT. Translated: CASSLTGTGRANTGELFF.

The CDR3 DNA reads TGTGCCAGCAGTTACCAGGATCTCCGGCATTTT. It translates to CASSYQDLRHF. The J gene is TRBJ1-5, the V gene TRBV6-6, with D unclear. The V gene lost 2 bases and the J gene lost 15 bases, with 11 bases spanning the gap. The V gene's germline CDR1 is MNHNY and CDR2 SVGAGI (reference sequence). There are 11 residues in the CDR3.

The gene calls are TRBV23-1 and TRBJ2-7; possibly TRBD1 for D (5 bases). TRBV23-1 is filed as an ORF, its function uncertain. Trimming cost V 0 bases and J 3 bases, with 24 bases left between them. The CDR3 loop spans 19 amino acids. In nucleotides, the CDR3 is TGCGCCAGCAGTCAATCGGGGCACTACGGAACCCCAAAAATCTACGAGCAGTACTTC. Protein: CASSQSGHYGTPKIYEQYF.

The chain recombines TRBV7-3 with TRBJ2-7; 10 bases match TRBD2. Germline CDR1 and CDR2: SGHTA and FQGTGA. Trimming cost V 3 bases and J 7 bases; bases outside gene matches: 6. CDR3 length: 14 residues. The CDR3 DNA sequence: TGTGCCAGCAGCTTCTCTAGCGGGAGTGGGGAGCAGTACTTC. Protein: CASSFSSGSGEQYF. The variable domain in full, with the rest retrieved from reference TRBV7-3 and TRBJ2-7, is GAGVSQTPSNKVTEKGKYVELRCDPISGHTALYWYRQSLGQGPEFLIYFQGTGAADDSGLPNDRFFAVRPEGSVSTLKIQRTERGDSAVYLCASSFSSGSGEQYFGPGTRLTVT.

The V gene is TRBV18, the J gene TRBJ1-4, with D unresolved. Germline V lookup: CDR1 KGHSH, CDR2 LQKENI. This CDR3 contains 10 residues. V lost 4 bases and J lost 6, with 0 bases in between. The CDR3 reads CASSHEKLFF. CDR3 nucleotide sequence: TGTGCCAGCTCACATGAAAAACTGTTTTTT.

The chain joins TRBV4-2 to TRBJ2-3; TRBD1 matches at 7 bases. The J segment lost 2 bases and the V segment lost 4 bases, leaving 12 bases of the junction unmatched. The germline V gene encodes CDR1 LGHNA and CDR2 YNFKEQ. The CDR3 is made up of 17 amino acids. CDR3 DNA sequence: TGTGCCAGCAGCCGCGGCGGCACAGGGGCCCCCACAGATACGCAGTATTTT. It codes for CASSRGGTGAPTDTQYF.

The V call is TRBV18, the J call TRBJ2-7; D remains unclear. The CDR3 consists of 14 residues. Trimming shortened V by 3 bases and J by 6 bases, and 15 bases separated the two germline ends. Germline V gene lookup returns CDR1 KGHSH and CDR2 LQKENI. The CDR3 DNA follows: TGTGCCAGCTCACCTCCTACAGCATGGGCCGAGCAGTACTTC. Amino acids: CASSPPTAWAEQYF. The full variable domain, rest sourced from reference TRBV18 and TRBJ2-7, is NAGVMQNPRHLVRRRGQEARLRCSPMKGHSHVYWYRQLPEEGLKFMVYLQKENIIDESGMPKERFSAEFPKEGPSILRIQQVVRGDSAAYFCASSPPTAWAEQYFGPGTRLTVT.

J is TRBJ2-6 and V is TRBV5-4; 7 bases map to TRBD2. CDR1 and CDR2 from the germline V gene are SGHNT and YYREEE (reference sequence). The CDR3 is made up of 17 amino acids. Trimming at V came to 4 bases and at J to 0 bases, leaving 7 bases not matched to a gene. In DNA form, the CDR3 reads TGTGCCAGCAGCATAAAAGCGGGGCCCTCTGGGGCCAACGTCCTGACTTTC. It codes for CASSIKAGPSGANVLTF. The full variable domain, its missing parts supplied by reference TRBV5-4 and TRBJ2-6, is ETGVTQSPTHLIKTRGQQVTLRCSSQSGHNTVSWYQQALGQGPQFIFQYYREEENGRGNFPPRFSGLQFPNYSSELNVNALELDDSALYLCASSIKAGPSGANVLTFGAGSRLTVL.

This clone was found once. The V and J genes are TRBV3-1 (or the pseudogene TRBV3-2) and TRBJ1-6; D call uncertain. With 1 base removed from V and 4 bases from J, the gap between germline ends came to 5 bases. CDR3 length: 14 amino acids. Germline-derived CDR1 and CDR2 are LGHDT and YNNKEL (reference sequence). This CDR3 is CASSQVNYNSPLHF. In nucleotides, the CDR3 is TGTGCCAGCAGCCAAGTAAATTATAATTCACCCCTCCACTTT.

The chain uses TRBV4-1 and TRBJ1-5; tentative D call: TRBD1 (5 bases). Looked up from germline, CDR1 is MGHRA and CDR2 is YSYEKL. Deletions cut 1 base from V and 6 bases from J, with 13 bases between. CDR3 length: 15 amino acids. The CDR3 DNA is TGCGCCAGCAGCCAAGGCCAGGGTGAGGTTCAGCCCCAGCATTTT. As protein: CASSQGQGEVQPQHF.

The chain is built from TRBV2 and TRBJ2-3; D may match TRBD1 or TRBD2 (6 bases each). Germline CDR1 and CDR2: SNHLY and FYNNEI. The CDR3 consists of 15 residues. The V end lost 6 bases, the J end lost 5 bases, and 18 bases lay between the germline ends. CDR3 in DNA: TGTGCCAGCAGGAATCTAGCGTCCAGGGGAGATACGCAGTATTTT. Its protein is CASRNLASRGDTQYF. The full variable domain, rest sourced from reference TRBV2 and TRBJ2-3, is EPEVTQTPSHQVTQMGQEVILRCVPISNHLYFYWYRQILGQKVEFLVSFYNNEISEKSEIFDDQFSVERPDGSNFTLKIRSTKLEDSAMYFCASRNLASRGDTQYFGPGTRLTVL.

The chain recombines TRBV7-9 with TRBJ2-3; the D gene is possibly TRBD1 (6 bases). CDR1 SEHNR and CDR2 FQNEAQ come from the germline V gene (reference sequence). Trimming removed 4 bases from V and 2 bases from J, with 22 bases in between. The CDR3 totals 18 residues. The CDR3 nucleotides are TGTGCCAGCAGCTCCGTACAGGGACATAGAGAACTCACAGATACGCAGTATTTT. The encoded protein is CASSSVQGHRELTDTQYF.

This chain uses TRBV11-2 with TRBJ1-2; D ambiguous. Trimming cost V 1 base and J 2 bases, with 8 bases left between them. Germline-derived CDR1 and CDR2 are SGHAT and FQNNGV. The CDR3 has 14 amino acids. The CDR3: CASSLGVRNYGYTF. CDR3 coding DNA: TGTGCCAGCAGCTTAGGGGTCCGCAACTATGGCTACACCTTC.

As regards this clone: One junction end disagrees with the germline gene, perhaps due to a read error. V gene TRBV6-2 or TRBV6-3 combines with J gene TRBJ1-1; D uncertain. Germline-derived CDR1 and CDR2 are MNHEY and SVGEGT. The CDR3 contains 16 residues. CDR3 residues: CASSYSNGLRSADAFF. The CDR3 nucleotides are TGTGCCAGCAGTTACTCTAATGGGTTGAGGTCCGCTGACGCTTTCTTT.

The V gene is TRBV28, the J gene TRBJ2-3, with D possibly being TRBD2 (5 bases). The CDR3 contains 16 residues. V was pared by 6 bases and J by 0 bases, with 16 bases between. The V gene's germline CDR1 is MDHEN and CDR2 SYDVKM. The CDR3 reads CASRTIAFPSTDTQYF. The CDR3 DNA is TGTGCCAGCAGGACAATAGCGTTCCCTAGCACAGATACGCAGTATTTT.

Written as DNA, the CDR3 is TGTGCCAGTACCCGATTACGGCAGGGACTAGCGGGAGGGGGCTACGAGCAGTACTTC. As protein: CASTRLRQGLAGGGYEQYF. This chain connects TRBV19 to TRBJ2-7, with TRBD2 identical over 16 bases. V shed 7 bases, J shed 3 bases, and the junction held 15 bases outside the gene matches. Per germline, CDR1 LNHDA and CDR2 SQIVND (reference sequence). The CDR3 is 19 residues long. Full variable domain (outside the CDR3, taken from reference TRBV19 and TRBJ2-7): DGGITQSPKYLFRKEGQNVTLSCEQNLNHDAMYWYRQDPGQGLRLIYYSQIVNDFQKGDIAEGYSVSREKKESFPLTVTSAQKNPTAFYLCASTRLRQGLAGGGYEQYFGPGTRLTVT.

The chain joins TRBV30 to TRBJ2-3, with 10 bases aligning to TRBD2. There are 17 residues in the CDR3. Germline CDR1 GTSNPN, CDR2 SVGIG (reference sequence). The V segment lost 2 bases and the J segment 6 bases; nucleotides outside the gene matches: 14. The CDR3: CAWSTTPGLATIDTQYF. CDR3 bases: TGTGCCTGGAGTACCACGCCGGGACTAGCGACGATCGATACGCAGTATTTT. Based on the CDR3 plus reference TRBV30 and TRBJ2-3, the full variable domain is SQTIHQWPATLVQPVGSPLSLECTVEGTSNPNLYWYRQAAGRGLQLLFYSVGIGQISSEVPQNLSASRPQDRQFILSSKKLLLSDSGFYLCAWSTTPGLATIDTQYFGPGTRLTVL.

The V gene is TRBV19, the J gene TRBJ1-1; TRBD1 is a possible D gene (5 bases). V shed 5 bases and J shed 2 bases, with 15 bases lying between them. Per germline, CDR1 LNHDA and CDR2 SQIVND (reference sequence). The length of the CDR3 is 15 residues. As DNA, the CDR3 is TGTGCCAGTAGTCTATTCTCTGGGGGAAACACTGAAGCTTTCTTT. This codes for CASSLFSGGNTEAFF.

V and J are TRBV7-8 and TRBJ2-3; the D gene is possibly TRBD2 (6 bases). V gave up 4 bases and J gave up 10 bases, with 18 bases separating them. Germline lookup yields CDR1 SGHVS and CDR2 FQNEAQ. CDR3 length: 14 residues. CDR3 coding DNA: TGTGCCAGCAGCTGGGGGGTGAGACTGACTTCGCAGTATTTT. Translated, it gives CASSWGVRLTSQYF.

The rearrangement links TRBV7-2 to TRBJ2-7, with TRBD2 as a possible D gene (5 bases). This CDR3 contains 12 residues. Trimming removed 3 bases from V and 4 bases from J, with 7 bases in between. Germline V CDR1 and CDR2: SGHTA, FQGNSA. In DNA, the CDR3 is TGTGCCAGCAGCTTCGGGGTTTACGAGCAGTACTTC. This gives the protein CASSFGVYEQYF.

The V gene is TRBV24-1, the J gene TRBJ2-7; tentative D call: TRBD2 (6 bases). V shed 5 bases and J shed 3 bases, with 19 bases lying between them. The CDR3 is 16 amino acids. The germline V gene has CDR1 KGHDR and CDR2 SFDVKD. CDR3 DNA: TGTGCCACCAGTGGGGGTTATACGGCGGGAATCTACGAGCAGTACTTC. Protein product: CATSGGYTAGIYEQYF.

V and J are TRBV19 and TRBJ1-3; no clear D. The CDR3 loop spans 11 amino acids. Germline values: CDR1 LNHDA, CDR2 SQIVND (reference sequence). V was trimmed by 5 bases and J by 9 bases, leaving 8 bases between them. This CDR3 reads CASSAGSTIYF. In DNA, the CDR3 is TGTGCCAGTAGTGCCGGCAGCACCATATATTTT.